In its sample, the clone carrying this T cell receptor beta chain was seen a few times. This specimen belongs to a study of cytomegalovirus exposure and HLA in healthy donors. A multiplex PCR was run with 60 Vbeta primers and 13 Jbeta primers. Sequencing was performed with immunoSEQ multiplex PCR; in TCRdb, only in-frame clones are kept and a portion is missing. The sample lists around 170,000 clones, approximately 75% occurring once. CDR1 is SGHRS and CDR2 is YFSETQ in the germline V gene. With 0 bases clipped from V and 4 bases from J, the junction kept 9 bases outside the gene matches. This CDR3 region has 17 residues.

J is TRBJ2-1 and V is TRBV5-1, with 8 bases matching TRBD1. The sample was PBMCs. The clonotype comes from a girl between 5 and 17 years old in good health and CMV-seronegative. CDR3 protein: CASSLGVDRGGYNEQFF. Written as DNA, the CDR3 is TGCGCCAGCAGCTTGGGGGTCGACAGGGGTGGATACAATGAGCAGTTCTTC.